The clone carrying this TCR beta chain occurred a few times. The sample comes from a study of blood T cell repertoires in COVID-19. Libraries were prepared by immunoSEQ multiplex PCR; TCRdb keeps only in-frame clonotypes and omits some of them. The sample lists 20,000 to 30,000 clones; 89% were seen once. The germline CDR1 and CDR2 sequences are SGHVS and FNYEAQ. V was pared by 6 bases and J by 3 bases, with 3 bases of the junction left unmatched. This CDR3 comprises 14 residues. This TCR came from a human donor in a cohort sampled during active COVID-19. The V and J genes are TRBV7-6 and TRBJ1-4; 8 bases are shared with TRBD1. Sequenced material: peripheral blood. The CDR3 bases are TGTGCCAGCAGTCCGACAGGGGCTAATGAAAAACTGTTTTTT. Translation: CASSPTGANEKLFF.